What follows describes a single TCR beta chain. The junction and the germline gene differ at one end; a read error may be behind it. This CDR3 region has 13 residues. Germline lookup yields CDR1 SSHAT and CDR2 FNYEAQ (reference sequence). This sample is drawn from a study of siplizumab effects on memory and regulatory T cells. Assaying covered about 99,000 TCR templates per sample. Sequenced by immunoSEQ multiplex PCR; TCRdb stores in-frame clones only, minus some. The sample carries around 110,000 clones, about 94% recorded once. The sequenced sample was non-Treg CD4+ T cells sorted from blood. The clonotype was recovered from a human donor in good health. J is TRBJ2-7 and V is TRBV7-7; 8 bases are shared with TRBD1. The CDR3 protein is CASSSDREYEQYF. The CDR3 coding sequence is TGTGCTAGCAGCTCGGACAGGGAGTACGAGCAGTACTTC.